This paragraph reports one T cell receptor beta chain. Its antigen is still unknown. No clone much larger than this one lies a single base away; base qualities are absent. Library generation was performed with RT-PCR. The run used an Illumina HiSeq 2500. TCRdb passed the public sequencing reads through fastp at Q25 and MiXCR, retaining productive beta sequences. Entries that share a CDR3 protein sequence are merged under the most common genes and DNA. The sample contains about 4,700 distinct CDR3 sequences, roughly 90% of them found a single time. The ten biggest clones cover under 2% of the sample. These data come from a study of yellow fever vaccine responses in identical twins (dated by TCRdb to 2016 to 2019). Regarding the complete study: Focusing on identical twins, the study followed the T cell clones that responded to the vaccine, and did so with precision. The investigation overall reported the following: According to the authors, in identical twins the way T cells responded to vaccination appeared partly convergent and partly personalized.

CDR1 and CDR2 were assigned from the germline V gene (reference sequence) as LNHNV and YYDKDF. The junction shows trimming of 0 bases on V and 8 bases on J, plus 11 bases between the germline ends. The CDR3 covers 15 residues, taking in both the cysteine and the phenylalanine. Left in the record is the CDR3 DNA by itself, 45 bases read in frame from the first base. The receptor comes from a woman in her late teens or twenties who received the yellow fever vaccine. Donor details come from another sample of the same person, matched by shared clones. The chain joins TRBV15 to TRBJ1-6; tentative D gene TRBD1, with 6 bases matching. Source: T cells from blood (PBMCs), unsorted or a sorted subset (not recorded which), taken before or after yellow fever vaccination (not recorded which). The DNA reads as follows: TGTGCCACCAGCAGAGATCAGGGGTCGGATTCACCCCTCCACTTT. Its coded protein is CATSRDQGSDSPLHF.